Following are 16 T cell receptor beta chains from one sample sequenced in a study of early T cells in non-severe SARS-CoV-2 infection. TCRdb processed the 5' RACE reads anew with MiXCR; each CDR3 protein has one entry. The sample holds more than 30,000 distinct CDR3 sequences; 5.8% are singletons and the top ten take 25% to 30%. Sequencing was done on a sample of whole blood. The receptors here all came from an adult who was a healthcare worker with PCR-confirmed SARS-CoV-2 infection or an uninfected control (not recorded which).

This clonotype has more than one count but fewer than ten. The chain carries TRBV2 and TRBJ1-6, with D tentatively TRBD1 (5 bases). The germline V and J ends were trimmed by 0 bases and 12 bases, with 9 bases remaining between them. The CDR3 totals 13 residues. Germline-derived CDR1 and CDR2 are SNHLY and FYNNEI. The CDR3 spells CASSEADIRPLHF. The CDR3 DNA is TGTGCCAGCAGTGAAGCGGACATCCGACCCCTCCACTTT.

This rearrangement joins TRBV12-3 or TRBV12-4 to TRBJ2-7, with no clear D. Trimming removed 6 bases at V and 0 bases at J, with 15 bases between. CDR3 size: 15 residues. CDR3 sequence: CASRPPFASSYEQYF. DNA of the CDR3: TGTGCCAGCAGACCTCCTTTTGCCAGCTCCTACGAGCAGTACTTC.

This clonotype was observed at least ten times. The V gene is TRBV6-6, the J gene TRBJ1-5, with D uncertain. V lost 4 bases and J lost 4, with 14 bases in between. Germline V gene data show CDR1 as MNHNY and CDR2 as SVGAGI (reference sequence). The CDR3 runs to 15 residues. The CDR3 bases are TGTGCCAGCAGTTTTCCTCTGACCGAGAATCAGCCCCAGCATTTT. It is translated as CASSFPLTENQPQHF.

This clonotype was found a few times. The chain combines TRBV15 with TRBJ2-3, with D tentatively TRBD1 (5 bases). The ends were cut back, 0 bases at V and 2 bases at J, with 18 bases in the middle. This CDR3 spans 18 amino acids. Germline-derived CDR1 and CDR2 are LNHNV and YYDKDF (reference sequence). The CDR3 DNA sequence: TGTGCCACCAGCAGAGACAGGGATCCCCAGCTATACACAGATACGCAGTATTTT. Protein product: CATSRDRDPQLYTDTQYF.

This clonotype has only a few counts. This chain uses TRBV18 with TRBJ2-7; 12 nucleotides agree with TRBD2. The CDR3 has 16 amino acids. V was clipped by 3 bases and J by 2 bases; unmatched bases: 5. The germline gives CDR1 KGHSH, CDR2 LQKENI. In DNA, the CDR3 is TGTGCCAGCTCACCCATGACTAGCGGGAGAGCCTACGAGCAGTACTTC. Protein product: CASSPMTSGRAYEQYF.

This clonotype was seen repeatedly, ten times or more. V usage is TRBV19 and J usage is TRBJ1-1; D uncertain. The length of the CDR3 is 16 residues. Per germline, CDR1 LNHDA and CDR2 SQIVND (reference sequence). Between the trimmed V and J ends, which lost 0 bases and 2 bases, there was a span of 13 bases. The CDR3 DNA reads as TGTGCCAGTAGTATAGATCTGCTACAGATCAACACTGAAGCTTTCTTT. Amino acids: CASSIDLLQINTEAFF.

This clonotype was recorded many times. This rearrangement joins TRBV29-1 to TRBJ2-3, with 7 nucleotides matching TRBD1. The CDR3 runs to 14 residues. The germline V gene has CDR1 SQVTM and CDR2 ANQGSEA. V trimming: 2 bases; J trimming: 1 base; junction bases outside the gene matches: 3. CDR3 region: CSVESTGRTDTQYF. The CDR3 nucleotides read TGCAGCGTTGAATCGACAGGGCGCACAGATACGCAGTATTTT.

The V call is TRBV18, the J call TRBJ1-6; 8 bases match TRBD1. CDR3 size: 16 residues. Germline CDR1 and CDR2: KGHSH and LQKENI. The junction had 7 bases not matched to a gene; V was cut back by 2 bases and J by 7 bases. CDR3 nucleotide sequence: TGTGCCAGCTCACCAAGGAAGACAGGGGTCAATTCACCCCTCCACTTT. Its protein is CASSPRKTGVNSPLHF. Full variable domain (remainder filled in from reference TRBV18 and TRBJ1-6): NAGVMQNPRHLVRRRGQEARLRCSPMKGHSHVYWYRQLPEEGLKFMVYLQKENIIDESGMPKERFSAEFPKEGPSILRIQQVVRGDSAAYFCASSPRKTGVNSPLHFGNGTRLTVT.

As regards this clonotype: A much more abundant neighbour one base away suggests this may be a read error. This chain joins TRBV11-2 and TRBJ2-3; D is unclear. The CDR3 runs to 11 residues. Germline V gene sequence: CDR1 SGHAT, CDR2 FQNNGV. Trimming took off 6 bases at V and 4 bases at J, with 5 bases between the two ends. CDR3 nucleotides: TGTGCCAGCAGGATCGCAGATACGCAGTATTTT. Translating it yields CASRIADTQYF.

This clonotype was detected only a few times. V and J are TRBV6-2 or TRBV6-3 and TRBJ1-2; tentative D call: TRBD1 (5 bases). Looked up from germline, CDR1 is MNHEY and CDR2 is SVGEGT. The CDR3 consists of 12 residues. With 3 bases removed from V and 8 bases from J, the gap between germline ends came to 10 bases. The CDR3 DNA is TGTGCCAGCAGTTATAGACAGACGGGCTACACCTTC. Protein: CASSYRQTGYTF.

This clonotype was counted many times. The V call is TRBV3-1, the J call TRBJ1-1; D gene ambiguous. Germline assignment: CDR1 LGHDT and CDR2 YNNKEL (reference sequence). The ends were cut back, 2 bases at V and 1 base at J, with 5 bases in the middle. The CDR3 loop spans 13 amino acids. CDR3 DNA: TGTGCCAGCAGCCAATCCCCGAACACTGAAGCTTTCTTT. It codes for CASSQSPNTEAFF.

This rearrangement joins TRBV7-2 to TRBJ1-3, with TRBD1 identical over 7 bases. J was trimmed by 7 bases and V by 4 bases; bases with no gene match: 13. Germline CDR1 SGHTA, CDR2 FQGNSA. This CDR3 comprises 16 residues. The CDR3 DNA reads TGTGCCAGCAGCTCGGCAGGACAGGACATTTGGAACACCATATATTTT. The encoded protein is CASSSAGQDIWNTIYF.

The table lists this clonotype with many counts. The CDR3 spells CSATGSGWGSIQYF. The CDR3 nucleotides read TGCAGTGCTACCGGCAGCGGGTGGGGGAGCATTCAGTACTTC. V and J are TRBV20-1 and TRBJ2-4, with TRBD2 as a possible D gene (6 bases). V lost 4 bases to trimming and J lost 9 bases, with 19 bases between them. Germline V gene data show CDR1 as DFQATT and CDR2 as SNEGSKA (reference sequence). This CDR3 is built from 14 residues.

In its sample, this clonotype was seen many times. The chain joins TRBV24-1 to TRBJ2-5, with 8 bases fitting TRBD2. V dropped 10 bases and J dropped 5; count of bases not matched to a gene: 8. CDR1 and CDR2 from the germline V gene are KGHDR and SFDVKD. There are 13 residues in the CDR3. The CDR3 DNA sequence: TGTGCCACAGCGGGAGACCCCGGGGAGACCCAGTACTTC. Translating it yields CATAGDPGETQYF.

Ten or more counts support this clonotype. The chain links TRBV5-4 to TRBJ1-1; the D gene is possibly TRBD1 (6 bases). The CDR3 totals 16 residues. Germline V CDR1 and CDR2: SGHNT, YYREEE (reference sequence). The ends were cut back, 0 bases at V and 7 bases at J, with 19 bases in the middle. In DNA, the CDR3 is TGTGCCAGCAGCTTGGCCAGTTTCAGGGGAAGGGATGAAGCTTTCTTT. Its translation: CASSLASFRGRDEAFF.

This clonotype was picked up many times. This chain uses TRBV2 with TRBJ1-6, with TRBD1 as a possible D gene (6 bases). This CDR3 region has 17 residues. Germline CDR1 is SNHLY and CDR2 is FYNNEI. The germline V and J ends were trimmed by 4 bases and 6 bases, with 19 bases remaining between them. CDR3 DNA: TGTGCCAGCAGTGCCTTCCGGGACATCTTCCTTAATTCACCCCTCCACTTT. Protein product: CASSAFRDIFLNSPLHF.